This T cell receptor beta chain was sequenced for a study of T cell responses to AZD1222 COVID-19 vaccine. Study observations and caveats: All repertoire sampling was performed exclusively after the peak T cell response. Spike-specific TCRs gained breadth and depth after people received two AZD1222 doses. Spike-spanning, vaccine-associated CD4 TCRs were dominant at 160-218 and 743-854.

This clone was observed a handful of times. What it binds is not known. Pooled samples include second doses given at about 4 or 12 weeks. Trimming took 3 bases from V and 4 from J, leaving 15 bases between them. The CDR3 runs 15 residues. Germline V lookup: CDR1 SEHNR, CDR2 FQNEAQ (reference sequence). Generated by immunoSEQ multiplex PCR, the TCRdb table keeps only in-frame clones and is missing some. This sample has about 69,000 clones, with approximately 87% found just once. The TCR was taken from an adult who received the AZD1222 COVID-19 vaccine. The rearrangement joins TRBV7-9 to TRBJ1-2; possibly TRBD1 for D (6 bases). Here the sequenced sample was peripheral blood, taken 28 days after the second AZD1222 dose. The CDR3 loop reads CASSLWGALFYGYTF. The CDR3 DNA follows: TGTGCCAGCAGCTTGTGGGGGGCCCTATTCTATGGCTACACCTTC.